Sequencing of this T cell receptor (beta chain) was carried out in a study of human T cells and chemical hapten exposure (dated by TCRdb to about 2021). Background on the whole study: For sensitization, 2% DPC in acetone was applied to a roughly 2 cm by roughly 2 cm area of upper inner arm skin. Peripheral blood TCR repertoire changes were tracked in vivo in alopecia patients during primary and secondary sensitization to the hapten diphenylcyclopropenone (DPC). Patch testing on the upper back used Finn chambers containing 0.01% DPC, with scoring done after 6 days according to International Contact Dermatitis Research Group standards. Weekly therapeutic DPC doses were additionally applied to the scalp of patients throughout the roughly 22-week study period. Blood samples were taken from patients before sensitization (week 0) and at 2, 6 and about 24 weeks after DPC sensitization. Blood for TCR sequencing was provided by twenty-nine alopecia patients at one to four time points (pre-sensitization, 2, 6 and 24 weeks). Alopecia areata with under or over 50% scalp involvement, alopecia totalis and alopecia universalis were represented in the patient cohort, which was mostly female. Libraries were combined into a pool for sequencing, and differences in TCR yield between samples came mainly from small differences in library volumes within the pool.

The table lists this clonotype with many counts. No antigen is known for it. No much larger clonotype is one base removed from it; base qualities were not supplied. Library creation used RACE. Sequencing was carried out with a NextSeq 500. During library preparation, unique molecular identifiers were attached to individual cDNA molecules so that TCRs could be counted in a quantitative, reproducible way. Each blood RNA sample was used to sequence both TCR alpha and TCR beta chains. Per the authors' processing: A median of approximately 96,000 TCRs per sample was observed, with a range of about 23,224 to 700,000. The Decombinator software suite was used to annotate V, J and CDR3 in the TCR reads. To make PS versus PT1 abundance plots, every sample was subsampled to the same number of TCRs (28,000). TCRs were defined as expanded if absent before sensitization and observed at least eight times at the 2-week time point. TCRdb handled the public reads itself, with Q25 trimming in fastp and clone calling in MiXCR, and kept productive beta chains. Entries are consolidated by CDR3 protein sequence, retaining the most common genes and DNA. The V and J calls and clone size come from TCRdb's table, not from the authors' own analysis. The sample table lists about 350,000 distinct CDR3 sequences, nearly 6.5% of them with a count of one. The ten top clones hold around 6% of the sample.

Study-wide findings and limitations: Patch test score correlated positively with the number of PT1 expanded TCRs, reaching significance at thresholds 8, 16 and 32 but not at 4. All patients had alopecia, a presumed autoimmune disease, so their immune response might differ from that of healthy individuals. No change with DPC sensitization was found in the number of TCRs above 1 in 1000 frequency, and no evidence of global repertoire structure alterations was found. Repeated subsampling changed both the strength of the expansion versus patch-test correlation and the threshold at which the correlation became significant. Significantly more large CDR3 similarity clusters were formed by expanded TCRs than by pre-sensitization or healthy control sets, consistent with antigen-driven responses.

The germline V gene gives CDR1 as MNHEY and CDR2 as SVGEGT. V is reduced by 5 bases and J by 1 base, leaving a spacing of 8 bases between them. From cysteine to phenylalanine, the CDR3 is 13 amino acids long. The retained sequence is limited to the CDR3, 39 bases, with the frame set at the first base. The time point label on this specimen signifies: patch test 2, 6 weeks after DPC sensitization. Per the publication, the treatment or condition label means: therapeutic diphenylcyclopropenone sensitization with weekly scalp DPC. Blood at each patch-test visit was drawn before the patch test was applied. Patients were considered eligible if aged 18 to 70, diagnosed with alopecia and deemed suitable for DPC therapy, and patients were excluded if pregnant. Total RNA was extracted from unfractionated whole blood that had been collected in Tempus Blood RNA tubes.

The sequence links TRBV6-2 or TRBV6-3 to TRBJ1-1; the D gene lacks a confident call. Sequenced here: whole blood, sampled in connection with sensitization to the hapten diphenylcyclopropenone (DPC). This sequence originates from a young woman with alopecia areata. Some clones in this sample may be carry-over from other donors' samples. The CDR3 region reads CASSEGANTEAFF. The nucleotides are TGTGCCAGCAGTGAGGGAGCGAACACTGAAGCTTTCTTT.